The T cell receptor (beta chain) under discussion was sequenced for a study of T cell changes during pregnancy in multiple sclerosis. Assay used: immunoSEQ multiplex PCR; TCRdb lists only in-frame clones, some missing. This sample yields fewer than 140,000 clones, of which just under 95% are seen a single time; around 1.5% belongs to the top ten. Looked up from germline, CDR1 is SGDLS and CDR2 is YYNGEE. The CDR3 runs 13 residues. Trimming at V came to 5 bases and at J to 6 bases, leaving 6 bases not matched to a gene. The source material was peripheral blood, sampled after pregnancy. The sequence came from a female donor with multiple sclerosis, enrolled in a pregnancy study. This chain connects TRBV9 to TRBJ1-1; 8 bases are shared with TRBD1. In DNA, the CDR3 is TGTGCCAGCAGTTTCAGGGGGCCCTCTGAAGCTTTCTTT. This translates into CASSFRGPSEAFF.